These 10 T cell receptor beta chains originate from one sample sequenced in a study of shared clonotypes between healthy human individuals (dated by TCRdb to 2019 to 2021). The library was made by the immunoSEQ multiplex PCR assay. As stored in TCRdb, this immuneACCESS dataset retains in-frame rearrangements with V and J assigned. A fraction of the clones does not appear; measured against another copy, unresolved V genes explain less than half of the discrepancy, and the remainder lacks a known reason. Recorded for this sample are about 1.5 million clones; under 99% of them occurred a single time. The ten biggest clones cover roughly 0.45% of the sample. Sequenced sample: naive CD4+ T cells sorted from blood. The cell subset or site label corresponds to: CD45RA+ positively selected. These receptor sequences come from a man between 25 and 39 years old in good health.

V is TRBV5-1 and J is TRBJ2-5; the D is unclear. The CDR3 consists of 15 residues. V was pared by 0 bases and J by 0 bases, with 9 bases between. From germline, CDR1 is SGHRS and CDR2 YFSETQ. CDR3 in amino acids: CASSLDSRNQETQYF. The CDR3 DNA follows: TGCGCCAGCAGCTTGGATTCCAGGAACCAAGAGACCCAGTACTTC.

The gene calls are TRBV14 and TRBJ1-3; D is possibly TRBD1 (5 bases). CDR1 is SGHDN and CDR2 is FVKESK in the germline V gene. V lost 4 bases and J lost 3, with 10 bases in between. The CDR3 is made up of 14 amino acids. CDR3 sequence: CASSRPGIGNTIYF. CDR3 nucleotide sequence: TGTGCCAGCAGCCGGCCAGGGATTGGAAACACCATATATTTT.

The chain employs TRBV9 and TRBJ2-7; 7 positions match TRBD1. Germline V CDR1 and CDR2: SGDLS, YYNGEE. After removal of 7 bases from V and 4 bases from J, the junction contained 8 bases not matched to a gene. This CDR3 is 13 amino acids long. CDR3 region: CASRLGQAYEQYF. The DNA for the CDR3 is TGTGCCAGCCGCCTCGGACAGGCATACGAGCAGTACTTC.

As for this clone: Different DNA sequences within this sample yield the same CDR3. The chain employs TRBV7-8 and TRBJ2-5, with a weak D call TRBD1 (5 bases). The germline V and J ends were trimmed by 5 bases and 2 bases, with 12 bases remaining between them. The CDR3 extends over 14 amino acids. Germline CDR1 SGHVS, CDR2 FQNEAQ. The CDR3 reads CASSQRGGQETQYF. CDR3 sequence (DNA): TGTGCCAGCAGCCAAAGGGGTGGGCAAGAGACCCAGTACTTC.

With respect to this clone: An end of the junction does not agree with germline; a read error may underlie this. The chain recombines TRBV4-2 with TRBJ2-7, with 12 bases matching TRBD2. This CDR3 has 13 residues. Germline CDR1 LGHNA, CDR2 YNFKEQ. CDR3 nucleotide sequence: TGTGCCAGCAGCCAAGACGGAACTAGCGGGAGGAGTTTC. Amino acids: CASSQDGTSGRSF.

The rearrangement uses TRBV2 and TRBJ1-2, with a possible D match to TRBD1 (5 bases). CDR1 is SNHLY, CDR2 FYNNEI, per germline. Trimming cost V 6 bases and J 0 bases, with 8 bases left between them. This CDR3 has 13 residues. The CDR3 sequence: CASRRGANYGYTF. CDR3 bases: TGTGCCAGCAGGAGGGGAGCTAACTATGGCTACACCTTC.

On this clone itself: At the DNA level, this CDR3 is encoded by other sequences in the same sample as well. V usage is TRBV7-2 and J usage is TRBJ2-7, with D unresolved. This CDR3 contains 14 residues. V lost 0 bases to trimming and J lost 0 bases, with 6 bases between them. Germline values: CDR1 SGHTA, CDR2 FQGNSA. The CDR3 sequence is CASSLAGPSYEQYF. The CDR3 nucleotides are TGTGCCAGCAGCTTAGCCGGCCCCTCCTACGAGCAGTACTTC.

The chain joins TRBV2 to TRBJ2-5, with TRBD2 as a possible D gene (5 bases). This CDR3 spans 14 amino acids. Trimming took off 7 bases at V and 3 bases at J, with 15 bases between the two ends. The V gene's germline CDR1 is SNHLY and CDR2 FYNNEI. The CDR3 sequence is CASKETTQEETQYF. CDR3 coding DNA: TGTGCCAGCAAGGAGACTACGCAAGAAGAGACCCAGTACTTC. Using reference TRBV2 and TRBJ2-5 for the parts outside the CDR3, the full variable domain is EPEVTQTPSHQVTQMGQEVILRCVPISNHLYFYWYRQILGQKVEFLVSFYNNEISEKSEIFDDQFSVERPDGSNFTLKIRSTKLEDSAMYFCASKETTQEETQYFGPGTRLLVL.

The V gene is TRBV6-5, the J gene TRBJ1-1; D unclear. CDR1 is MNHEY, CDR2 SVGAGI, per germline. The CDR3 spans 13 residues. The V end lost 0 bases, the J end lost 10 bases, and 12 bases lay between the germline ends. CDR3 in DNA: TGTGCCAGCAGTTACTCGAGAAGCGTTGGAGCTTTCTTT. This encodes CASSYSRSVGAFF.

The chain employs TRBV7-8 and TRBJ2-7; D is perhaps TRBD1 or TRBD2 (6 bases each). CDR1 and CDR2 from the germline V gene are SGHVS and FQNEAQ. This CDR3 is built from 18 residues. Between the trimmed V and J ends, which lost 1 base and 1 base, there was a span of 20 bases. DNA for the CDR3: TGTGCCAGCAGCTTAGGCCTCCTTCGCGGGACACGATCCTACGAGCAGTACTTC. Translating it yields CASSLGLLRGTRSYEQYF.